This T cell receptor beta chain was sequenced during a study of T-cell memory formation after mild COVID-19. TCRdb itself ran the 5' RACE reads through MiXCR, one entry per CDR3 protein. The sample shows about 500,000 distinct CDR3 sequences, over 20% of them seen only once. Germline lookup yields CDR1 DFQATT and CDR2 SNEGSKA (reference sequence). V lost 5 bases and J lost 5, with 19 bases in between. CDR3 length equals 15 residues. The sequence derives from an adult woman who had mild COVID-19 (a few samples of this study predate the infection). Cell type and time point are not known. The rearrangement joins TRBV20-1 to TRBJ2-1, with D possibly matching TRBD1 (5 bases). Material: PBMCs or a T cell subset sorted from them (not recorded which). In nucleotides, the CDR3 is TGCAGTGCTCCCAAGAGTCGACAGCAAAACAATGAGCAGTTCTTC. Protein sequence: CSAPKSRQQNNEQFF.